The clone carrying this T cell receptor beta chain has more than one count but fewer than ten. The antigen is not known. This entry comes from a study of cytomegalovirus exposure and HLA in healthy donors. In the study overall: Of 300 to 450 genotyped donors, approximately 80% clustered with self-reported Caucasian donors. Notes on the study in general: The Asian-associated ancestry cluster reportedly had fewer N-insertions than the 666-donor mean in a later analysis. Later on, an analysis showed TCR association rates differing by HLA locus, with DRB1 the most and HLA-C the fewest.

The study ran its PCR with 60 Vbeta and 13 Jbeta primers. Sequenced by immunoSEQ multiplex PCR; TCRdb stores in-frame clones only, minus some. The repertoire holds around 120,000 clones, with 75% to 90% as singletons. Likely unrecorded immune exposures existed in these nominally healthy donors. The CDR3 is 15 amino acids. Trimming stripped 0 bases from V and 6 bases from J, with 15 bases between. Per the germline V gene, CDR1 is MNHNY and CDR2 is SVGAGI (reference sequence). Sequencing used PBMCs. This TCR derives from a male donor in good health and CMV-seronegative. The chain uses TRBV6-6 and TRBJ2-7; D uncertain. CDR3 in DNA: TGTGCCAGCAGTTACTCGACGGGTTTGGGTTCCGAGCAGTACTTC. Residues: CASSYSTGLGSEQYF.